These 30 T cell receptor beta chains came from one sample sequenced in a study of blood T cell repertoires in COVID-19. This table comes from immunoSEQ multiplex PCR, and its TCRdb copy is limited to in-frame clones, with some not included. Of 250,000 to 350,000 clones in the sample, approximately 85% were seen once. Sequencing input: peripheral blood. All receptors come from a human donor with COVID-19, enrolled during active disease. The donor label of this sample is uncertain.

The CDR3 protein is CATSRDLAGGNTIYF. DNA of the CDR3: TGTGCCACCAGCAGAGATTTGGCGGGAGGAAACACCATATATTTT. The chain uses TRBV15 and TRBJ1-3, with D unresolved. Between the trimmed V and J ends, which lost 0 bases and 4 bases, there was a span of 10 bases. Germline V gene lookup returns CDR1 LNHNV and CDR2 YYDKDF (reference sequence). This CDR3 is built from 15 residues.

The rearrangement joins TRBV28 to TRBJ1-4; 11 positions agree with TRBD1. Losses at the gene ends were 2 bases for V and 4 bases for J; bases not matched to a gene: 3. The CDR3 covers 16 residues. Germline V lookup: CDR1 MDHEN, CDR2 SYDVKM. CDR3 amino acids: CASSLSGTGGNEKLFF. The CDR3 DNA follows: TGTGCCAGCAGTTTAAGTGGGACAGGGGGTAATGAAAAACTGTTTTTT.

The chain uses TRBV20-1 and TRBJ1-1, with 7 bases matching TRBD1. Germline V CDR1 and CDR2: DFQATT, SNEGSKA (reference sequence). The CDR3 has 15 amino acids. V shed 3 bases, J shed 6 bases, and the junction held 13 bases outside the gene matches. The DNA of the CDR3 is TGCAGTGCTAGTAGGCCCGCAGGGGGAGGCTCTGAAGCTTTCTTT. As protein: CSASRPAGGGSEAFF.

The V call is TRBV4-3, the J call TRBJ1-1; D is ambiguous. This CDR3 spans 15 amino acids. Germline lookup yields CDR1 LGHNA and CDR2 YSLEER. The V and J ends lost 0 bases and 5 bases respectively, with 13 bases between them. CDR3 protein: CASSQDHGEGTEAFF. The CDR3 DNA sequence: TGCGCCAGCAGCCAAGATCACGGGGAAGGGACTGAAGCTTTCTTT.

The CDR3 sequence: CASRQGDNQPQHF. The CDR3 region has the DNA TGTGCCAGCCGTCAGGGGGACAATCAGCCCCAGCATTTT. The chain is built from TRBV18 and TRBJ1-5, with 7 bases that match TRBD1. The CDR3 is 13 residues long. J was trimmed by 3 bases and V by 8 bases; bases with no gene match: 4. CDR1 and CDR2 from the germline V gene are KGHSH and LQKENI.

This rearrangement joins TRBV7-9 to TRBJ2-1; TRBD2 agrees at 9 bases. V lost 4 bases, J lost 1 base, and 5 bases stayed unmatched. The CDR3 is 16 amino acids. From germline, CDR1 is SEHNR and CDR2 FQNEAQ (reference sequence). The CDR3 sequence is CASSSSSGTSYNEQFF. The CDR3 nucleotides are TGTGCCAGCAGCTCCTCTAGCGGGACGTCCTACAATGAGCAGTTCTTC.

The CDR3 DNA reads TGTGCCATCAGTGAGTCTGTTAGCGGGACCTCAGATACGCAGTATTTT. The encoded protein is CAISESVSGTSDTQYF. The V gene is TRBV10-3, the J gene TRBJ2-3; 8 nucleotides agree with TRBD2. Germline values: CDR1 ENHRY, CDR2 SYGVKD. CDR3 length: 16 amino acids. The trim removed 0 bases at V and 4 bases at J, leaving 6 bases unmatched.

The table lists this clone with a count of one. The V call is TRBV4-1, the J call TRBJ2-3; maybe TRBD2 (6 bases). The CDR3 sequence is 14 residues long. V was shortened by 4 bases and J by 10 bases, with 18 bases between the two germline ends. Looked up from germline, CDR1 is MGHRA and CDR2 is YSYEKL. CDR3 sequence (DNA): TGCGCCAGCAGCCCCCTGGACGGGAGTCGGCCGCAGTATTTT. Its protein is CASSPLDGSRPQYF.

The chain's CDR3 is CASSYIGFRGQPQHF. The DNA for the CDR3 is TGTGCCAGCAGTTACATCGGTTTTCGGGGTCAGCCCCAGCATTTT. The rearrangement links TRBV6-5 to TRBJ1-5; D is undetermined. Germline V CDR1 and CDR2: MNHEY, SVGAGI. The CDR3 has 15 residues. V dropped 2 bases and J dropped 6 bases, with 14 bases sitting between them.

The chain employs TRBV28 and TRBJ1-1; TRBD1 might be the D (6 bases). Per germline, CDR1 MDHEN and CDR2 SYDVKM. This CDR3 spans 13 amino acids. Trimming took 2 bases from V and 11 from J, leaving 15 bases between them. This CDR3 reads CASSLRSQGPAFF. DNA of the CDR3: TGTGCCAGCAGTTTACGGTCTCAGGGGCCGGCTTTCTTT. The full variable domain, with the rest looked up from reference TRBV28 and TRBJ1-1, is DVKVTQSSRYLVKRTGEKVFLECVQDMDHENMFWYRQDPGLGLRLIYFSYDVKMKEKGDIPEGYSVSREKKERFSLILESASTNQTSMYLCASSLRSQGPAFFGQGTRLTVV.

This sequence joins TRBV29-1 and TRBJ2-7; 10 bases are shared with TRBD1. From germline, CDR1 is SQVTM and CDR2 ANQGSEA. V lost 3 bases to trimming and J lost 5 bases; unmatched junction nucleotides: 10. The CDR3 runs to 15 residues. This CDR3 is CSVEGKTGGADEQYF. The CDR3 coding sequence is TGCAGCGTTGAGGGTAAGACAGGGGGCGCGGACGAGCAGTACTTC.

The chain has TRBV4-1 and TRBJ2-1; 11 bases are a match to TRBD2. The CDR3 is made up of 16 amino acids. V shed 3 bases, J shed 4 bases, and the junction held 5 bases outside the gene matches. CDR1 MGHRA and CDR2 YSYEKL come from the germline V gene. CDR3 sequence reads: CASSQGTSGRYNEQFF. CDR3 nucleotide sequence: TGCGCCAGCAGCCAGGGGACTAGCGGAAGATACAATGAGCAGTTCTTC.

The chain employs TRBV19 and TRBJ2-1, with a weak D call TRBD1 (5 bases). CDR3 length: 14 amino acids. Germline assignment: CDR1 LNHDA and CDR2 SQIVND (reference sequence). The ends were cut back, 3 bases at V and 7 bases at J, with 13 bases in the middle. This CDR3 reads CASSIEQGWNEQFF. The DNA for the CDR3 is TGTGCCAGTAGTATTGAGCAGGGTTGGAATGAGCAGTTCTTC.

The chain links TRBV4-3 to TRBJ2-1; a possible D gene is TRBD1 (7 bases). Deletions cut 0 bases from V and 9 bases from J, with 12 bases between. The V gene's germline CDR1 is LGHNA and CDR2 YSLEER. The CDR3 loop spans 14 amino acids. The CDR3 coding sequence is TGCGCCAGCAGCCAAGATCCAGGGGGAGGTGAGCAGTTCTTC. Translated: CASSQDPGGGEQFF.

This chain's CDR3 is CASSGRGGTQYF. The CDR3 bases are TGTGCCAGCAGCGGCAGGGGCGGGACCCAGTACTTC. This chain uses TRBV9 with TRBJ2-5, with D perhaps TRBD1 (6 bases). Per germline, CDR1 SGDLS and CDR2 YYNGEE. CDR3 size: 12 residues. With 3 bases removed from V and 7 bases from J, the gap between germline ends came to 10 bases.

The CDR3 here is CAWRRNNSPLHF. The CDR3 coding sequence is TGTGCCTGGCGGAGGAATAATTCACCCCTCCACTTT. The chain has TRBV30 and TRBJ1-6; D not resolved. The germline CDR1 and CDR2 sequences are GTSNPN and SVGIG (reference sequence). V lost 5 bases and J 5 bases, leaving 7 bases between the germline ends. This CDR3 comprises 12 residues.

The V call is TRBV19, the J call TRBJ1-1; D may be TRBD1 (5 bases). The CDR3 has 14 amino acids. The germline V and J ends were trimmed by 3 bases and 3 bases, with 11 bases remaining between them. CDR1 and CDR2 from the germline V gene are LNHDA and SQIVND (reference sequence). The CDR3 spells CASSIRGVDTEAFF. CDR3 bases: TGTGCCAGTAGTATCCGGGGGGTGGACACTGAAGCTTTCTTT.

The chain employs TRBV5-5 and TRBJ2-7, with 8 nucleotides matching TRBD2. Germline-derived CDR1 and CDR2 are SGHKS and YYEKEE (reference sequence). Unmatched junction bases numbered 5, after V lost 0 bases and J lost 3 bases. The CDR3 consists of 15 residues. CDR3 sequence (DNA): TGTGCCAGCAGCTTGGAGGGGACTAGTCACTACGAGCAGTACTTC. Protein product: CASSLEGTSHYEQYF.

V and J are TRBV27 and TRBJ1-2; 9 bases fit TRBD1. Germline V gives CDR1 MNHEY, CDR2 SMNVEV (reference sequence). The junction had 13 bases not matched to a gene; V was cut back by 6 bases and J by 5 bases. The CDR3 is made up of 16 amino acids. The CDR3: CASSQIGQGLDYGYTF. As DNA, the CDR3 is TGTGCCAGCAGCCAAATAGGACAGGGGCTCGATTATGGCTACACCTTC.

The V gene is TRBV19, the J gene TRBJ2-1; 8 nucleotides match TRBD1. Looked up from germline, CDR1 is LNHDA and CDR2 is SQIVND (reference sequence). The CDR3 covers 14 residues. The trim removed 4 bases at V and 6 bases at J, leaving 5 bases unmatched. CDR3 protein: CASSKQGVGNEQFF. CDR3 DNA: TGTGCCAGTAGTAAACAGGGGGTAGGCAATGAGCAGTTCTTC. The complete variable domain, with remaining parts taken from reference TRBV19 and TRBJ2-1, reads DGGITQSPKYLFRKEGQNVTLSCEQNLNHDAMYWYRQDPGQGLRLIYYSQIVNDFQKGDIAEGYSVSREKKESFPLTVTSAQKNPTAFYLCASSKQGVGNEQFFGPGTRLTVL.

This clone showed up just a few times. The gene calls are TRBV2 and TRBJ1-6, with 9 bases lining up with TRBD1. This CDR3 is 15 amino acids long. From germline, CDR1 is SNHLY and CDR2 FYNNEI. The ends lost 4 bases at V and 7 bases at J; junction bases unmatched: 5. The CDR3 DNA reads TGTGCCAGCAGTGCCAGGACAGGGGTCAATTCACCCCTCCACTTT. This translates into CASSARTGVNSPLHF.

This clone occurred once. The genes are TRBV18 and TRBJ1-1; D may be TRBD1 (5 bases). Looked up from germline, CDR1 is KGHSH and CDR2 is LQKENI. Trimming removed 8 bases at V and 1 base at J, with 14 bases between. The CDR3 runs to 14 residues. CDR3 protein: CASTRDLGNTEAFF. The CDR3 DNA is TGTGCCAGCACTAGGGACTTGGGGAACACTGAAGCTTTCTTT.

For the CDR3, the DNA is TGTGCCAGCAGCCAGCGGTTGGGTGGGGCCAACGTCCTGACTTTC. It is translated as CASSQRLGGANVLTF. The V and J genes are TRBV7-8 and TRBJ2-6, with TRBD2 as a possible D gene (5 bases). Germline V gene sequence: CDR1 SGHVS, CDR2 FQNEAQ. CDR3 length: 15 amino acids. Between the trimmed V and J ends, which lost 5 bases and 3 bases, there was a span of 11 bases. Looking up the rest from reference TRBV7-8 and TRBJ2-6 gives the full variable domain: GAGVSQSPRYKVAKRGQDVALRCDPISGHVSLFWYQQALGQGPEFLTYFQNEAQLDKSGLPSDRFFAERPEGSVSTLKIQRTQQEDSAVYLCASSQRLGGANVLTFGAGSRLTVL.

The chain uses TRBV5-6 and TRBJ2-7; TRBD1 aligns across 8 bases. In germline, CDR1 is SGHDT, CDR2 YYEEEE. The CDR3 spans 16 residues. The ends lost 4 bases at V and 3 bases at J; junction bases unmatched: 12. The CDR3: CASSHGQGISLYEQYF. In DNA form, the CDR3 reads TGTGCCAGCAGCCATGGACAGGGCATTTCCCTCTACGAGCAGTACTTC.

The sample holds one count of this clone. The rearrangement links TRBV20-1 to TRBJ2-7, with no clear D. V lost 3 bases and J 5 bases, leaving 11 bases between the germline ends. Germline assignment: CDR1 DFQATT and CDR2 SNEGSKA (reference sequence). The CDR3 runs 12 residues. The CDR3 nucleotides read TGCAGTGCTAGTCCCAATCGGGACGAGCAGTACTTC. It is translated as CSASPNRDEQYF.

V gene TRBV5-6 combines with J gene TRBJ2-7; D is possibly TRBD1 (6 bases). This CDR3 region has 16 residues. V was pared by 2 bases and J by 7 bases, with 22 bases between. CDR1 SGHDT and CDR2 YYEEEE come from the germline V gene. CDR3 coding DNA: TGTGCCAGCAGCTTTTCTAGGCAGGGGCGCCCACGGGAGCAGTACTTC. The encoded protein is CASSFSRQGRPREQYF.

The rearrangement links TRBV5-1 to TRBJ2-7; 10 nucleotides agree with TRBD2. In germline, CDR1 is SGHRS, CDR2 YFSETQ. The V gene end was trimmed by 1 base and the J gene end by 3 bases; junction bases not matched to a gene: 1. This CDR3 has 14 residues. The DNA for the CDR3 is TGCGCCAGCAGCTTGACTAGCGGGAACTACGAGCAGTACTTC. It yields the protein CASSLTSGNYEQYF.

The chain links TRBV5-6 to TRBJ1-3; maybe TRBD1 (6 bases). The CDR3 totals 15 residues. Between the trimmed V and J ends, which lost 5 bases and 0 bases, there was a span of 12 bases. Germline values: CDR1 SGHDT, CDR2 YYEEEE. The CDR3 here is CASRPTGSSGNTIYF. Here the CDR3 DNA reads TGTGCCAGCAGACCTACAGGGAGCTCTGGAAACACCATATATTTT.

CDR3 region: CASSLGGGVSFYEQYF. The CDR3 DNA sequence: TGTGCCAGCAGCTTAGGGGGGGGCGTTTCCTTCTACGAGCAGTACTTC. The V and J genes are TRBV7-2 and TRBJ2-7, with D perhaps matching TRBD2 (7 bases). V was clipped by 1 base and J by 3 bases, with 16 bases between them. Germline V gene lookup returns CDR1 SGHTA and CDR2 FQGNSA. The CDR3 spans 16 residues. Looking up the rest from reference TRBV7-2 and TRBJ2-7 gives the full variable domain: GAGVSQSPSNKVTEKGKDVELRCDPISGHTALYWYRQSLGQGLEFLIYFQGNSAPDKSGLPSDRFSAERTGGSVSTLTIQRTQQEDSAVYLCASSLGGGVSFYEQYFGPGTRLTVT.

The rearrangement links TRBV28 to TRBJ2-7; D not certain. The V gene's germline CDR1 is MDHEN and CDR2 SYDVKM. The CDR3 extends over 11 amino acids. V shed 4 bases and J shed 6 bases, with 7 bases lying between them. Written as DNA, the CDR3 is TGTGCCAGCAGTTCCTTCGGCGAGCAGTACTTC. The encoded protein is CASSSFGEQYF.